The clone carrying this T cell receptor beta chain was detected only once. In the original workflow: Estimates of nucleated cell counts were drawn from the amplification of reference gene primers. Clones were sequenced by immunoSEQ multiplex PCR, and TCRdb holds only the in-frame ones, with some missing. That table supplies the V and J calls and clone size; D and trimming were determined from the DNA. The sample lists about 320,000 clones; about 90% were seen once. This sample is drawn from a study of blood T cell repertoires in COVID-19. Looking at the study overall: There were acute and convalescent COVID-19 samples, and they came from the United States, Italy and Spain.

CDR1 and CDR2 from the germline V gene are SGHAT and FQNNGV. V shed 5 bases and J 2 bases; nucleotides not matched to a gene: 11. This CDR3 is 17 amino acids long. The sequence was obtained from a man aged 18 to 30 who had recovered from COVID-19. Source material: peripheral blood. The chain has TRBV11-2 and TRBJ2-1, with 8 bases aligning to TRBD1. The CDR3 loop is CASSRQARDRPYNEQFF. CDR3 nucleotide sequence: TGTGCCAGCAGCCGACAAGCCCGGGACAGGCCCTACAATGAGCAGTTCTTC.